The 20 T cell receptor beta chains reported below all come from one sample, sequenced in a study of T-cell memory formation after mild COVID-19. TCRdb independently ran MiXCR on the 5' RACE reads; one entry per CDR3 protein. The sample has roughly 150,000 distinct CDR3 sequences; roughly 15% are singletons. The source material was PBMCs or a T cell subset sorted from them (not recorded which). These receptors originate from an adult woman who had mild COVID-19 (a few samples of this study predate the infection). Cell type and time point are not known.

This clonotype has just a few counts. This CDR3 is CASSLRAGETQYF. The CDR3 bases are TGTGCCAGCAGTCTCCGGGCAGGGGAGACCCAGTACTTC. The chain has TRBV12-3 or TRBV12-4 and TRBJ2-5, with D possibly matching TRBD1 (5 bases). The CDR3 extends over 13 amino acids. V lost 5 bases to trimming and J lost 5 bases, with 12 bases between them.

The chain couples TRBV6-1 to TRBJ2-7, with D possibly being TRBD1 or TRBD2 (5 bases each). CDR3 size: 13 residues. CDR1 and CDR2 (germline): MNHNS, SASEGT. Trimming took 1 base from V and 5 from J, leaving 9 bases between them. Written as DNA, the CDR3 is TGTGCCAGCAGTGAAGTGAGGGGCCACGAGCAGTACTTC. Its protein is CASSEVRGHEQYF.

This clonotype was seen many times. J is TRBJ2-7 and V is TRBV27, with D possibly called TRBD1 or TRBD2 (6 bases each). The V and J ends lost 5 bases and 2 bases respectively, with 10 bases between them. CDR3 length: 13 residues. From germline, CDR1 is MNHEY and CDR2 SMNVEV (reference sequence). The CDR3 sequence is CASSVGGPYEQYF. The CDR3 nucleotides are TGTGCCAGCAGTGTTGGGGGGCCCTACGAGCAGTACTTC.

The table lists this clonotype with a few counts. V gene TRBV6-5 combines with J gene TRBJ1-4, with TRBD1 matching 8 bases. The ends lost 2 bases at V and 6 bases at J; junction bases unmatched: 2. This CDR3 has 14 amino acids. Looked up from germline, CDR1 is MNHEY and CDR2 is SVGAGI. The CDR3 here is CASSYGQGDEKLFF. The CDR3 DNA reads TGTGCCAGCAGTTACGGACAGGGAGATGAAAAACTGTTTTTT.

The chain couples TRBV10-3 to TRBJ2-1, with TRBD2 as a possible D gene (5 bases). V was clipped by 3 bases and J by 8 bases, with 14 bases between them. This CDR3 contains 14 residues. Germline V gene lookup returns CDR1 ENHRY and CDR2 SYGVKD. CDR3: CAISDPSGWDEQFF. CDR3 bases: TGTGCCATCAGTGACCCGAGCGGCTGGGATGAGCAGTTCTTC.

This clonotype was picked up a small number of times. This chain connects TRBV18 to TRBJ2-1; D could derive from TRBD1 or TRBD2 (5 bases each). The CDR3 is 14 residues long. Per the germline V gene, CDR1 is KGHSH and CDR2 is LQKENI. The ends were cut back, 4 bases at V and 8 bases at J, with 15 bases in the middle. CDR3 sequence reads: CASSQRDQMDEQFF. Here the CDR3 DNA reads TGTGCCAGCTCACAACGGGACCAGATGGATGAGCAGTTCTTC.

The rearrangement uses TRBV7-2 and TRBJ1-5; TRBD1 matches 7 bases. Germline CDR1 reads SGHTA; CDR2 reads FQGNSA. V trimming: 5 bases; J trimming: 3 bases; junction bases outside the gene matches: 4. The CDR3 sequence is 14 residues long. This chain's CDR3 is CASSRDRANQPQHF. CDR3 in DNA: TGTGCCAGCAGCCGGGACAGAGCCAATCAGCCCCAGCATTTT.

Only a few counts were recorded for this clonotype. The V gene is TRBV5-1, the J gene TRBJ2-2, with D uncertain. Germline CDR1 and CDR2: SGHRS and YFSETQ. Trimming took off 0 bases at V and 1 base at J, with 4 bases between the two ends. The CDR3 consists of 14 residues. As DNA, the CDR3 is TGCGCCAGCAGCTTGGCGGAGAACACCGGGGAGCTGTTTTTT. It specifies CASSLAENTGELFF.

This clonotype appeared once. The chain uses TRBV12-3 or TRBV12-4 and TRBJ2-7, with D possibly matching TRBD1 (6 bases). With 5 bases removed from V and 9 bases from J, the gap between germline ends came to 14 bases. The CDR3 length is 12 residues. CDR3 loop: CASSTNDRPQYF. CDR3 DNA sequence: TGTGCCAGCAGTACCAATGACAGGCCGCAGTACTTC.

The V call is TRBV19, the J call TRBJ1-5; tentative D call: TRBD1 (6 bases). The CDR3 covers 15 residues. Trimming removed 5 bases at V and 0 bases at J, with 11 bases between. Germline V gene sequence: CDR1 LNHDA, CDR2 SQIVND (reference sequence). The CDR3 region has the DNA TGTGCCAGTAGTGTCGACAGGCATAGCAATCAGCCCCAGCATTTT. The encoded protein is CASSVDRHSNQPQHF.

In its sample, this clonotype was seen a few times. CDR3 protein: CASSNPGGAGQETQYF. The CDR3 bases are TGTGCCAGCAGTAACCCGGGAGGAGCGGGTCAAGAGACCCAGTACTTC. The chain joins TRBV2 to TRBJ2-5, with 7 positions matching TRBD2. J gave up 2 bases and V 5 bases, and 11 bases lay outside the gene matches. The CDR3 loop spans 16 amino acids. CDR1 and CDR2 (germline): SNHLY, FYNNEI.

The rearrangement joins TRBV19 to TRBJ2-7; TRBD1 agrees at 11 bases. V gave up 4 bases and J gave up 4 bases; unmatched junction bases: 6. Germline assignment: CDR1 LNHDA and CDR2 SQIVND (reference sequence). This CDR3 has 15 residues. CDR3: CASSKRGQGAYEQYF. The DNA of the CDR3 is TGTGCCAGTAGTAAACGTGGACAGGGGGCGTACGAGCAGTACTTC. Looking up the rest from reference TRBV19 and TRBJ2-7 gives the full variable domain: DGGITQSPKYLFRKEGQNVTLSCEQNLNHDAMYWYRQDPGQGLRLIYYSQIVNDFQKGDIAEGYSVSREKKESFPLTVTSAQKNPTAFYLCASSKRGQGAYEQYFGPGTRLTVT.

This clonotype turned up a few times. The chain links TRBV30 to TRBJ2-1; maybe TRBD2 (5 bases). From germline, CDR1 is GTSNPN and CDR2 SVGIG (reference sequence). V was shortened by 4 bases and J by 8 bases, with 18 bases between the two germline ends. The CDR3 length is 14 residues. The DNA of the CDR3 is TGTGCCTGGAACAACGGGATAGATTTATATGAGCAGTTCTTC. Its translation: CAWNNGIDLYEQFF.

The rearrangement uses TRBV20-1 and TRBJ2-5, with no clear D. V gave up 2 bases and J gave up 3 bases, with 22 bases separating them. The CDR3 has 17 residues. Germline-derived CDR1 and CDR2 are DFQATT and SNEGSKA (reference sequence). The CDR3 spells CSARPSFRAFAEETQYF. CDR3 bases: TGCAGTGCTAGACCTAGTTTTAGGGCTTTCGCCGAAGAGACCCAGTACTTC.

The chain has TRBV7-4 and TRBJ2-1, with 11 bases aligning to TRBD2. Germline CDR1 reads SGHVT; CDR2 reads SQSDAQ. The CDR3 length is 20 residues. V lost 1 base and J lost 8; bases outside the gene matches: 19. The CDR3 coding sequence is TGTGCCAGCAGCTTAGTCCCCTCACTAGCGGGAGTAGAAAAAATCGATGAGCAGTTCTTC. It encodes CASSLVPSLAGVEKIDEQFF.

The rearrangement uses TRBV27 and TRBJ2-7, with D tentatively TRBD1 or TRBD2 (6 bases each). The germline V gene encodes CDR1 MNHEY and CDR2 SMNVEV (reference sequence). The CDR3 is made up of 13 amino acids. The V end lost 6 bases, the J end lost 0 bases, and 9 bases lay between the germline ends. In DNA form, the CDR3 reads TGTGCCAGCAGGCGGGACACCTCCTACGAGCAGTACTTC. This codes for CASRRDTSYEQYF.

V is TRBV7-6 and J is TRBJ2-3; TRBD1 matches 12 bases. The V gene end was trimmed by 4 bases and the J gene end by 6 bases; junction bases not matched to a gene: 8. The CDR3 is 16 amino acids. Per germline, CDR1 SGHVS and CDR2 FNYEAQ. The CDR3 loop is CASSWPGQGASDTQYF. The CDR3 DNA reads TGTGCCAGCAGCTGGCCGGGACAGGGGGCATCCGATACGCAGTATTTT.

The rearrangement joins TRBV7-6 to TRBJ2-7; TRBD2 agrees at 10 bases. Germline V lookup: CDR1 SGHVS, CDR2 FNYEAQ. The CDR3 spans 16 residues. V dropped 5 bases and J dropped 4; count of bases not matched to a gene: 11. The CDR3: CASSRSGASGGYEQYF. In nucleotides, the CDR3 is TGTGCCAGCAGCCGATCAGGGGCTAGCGGGGGATACGAGCAGTACTTC.

This clonotype was counted between two and nine times. V usage is TRBV6-5 and J usage is TRBJ2-2, with 14 bases identical to TRBD2. Germline V gives CDR1 MNHEY, CDR2 SVGAGI. Losses at the gene ends were 10 bases for V and 2 bases for J; bases not matched to a gene: 9. The CDR3 runs to 17 residues. The CDR3 DNA follows: TGTGCCACCGGATCCGGGACTAGCGGGAGAAACACCGGGGAGCTGTTTTTT. It encodes CATGSGTSGRNTGELFF.

The rearrangement joins TRBV24-1 to TRBJ1-1; D is unclear. The CDR3 spans 12 residues. V was cut by 3 bases and J by 5 bases, with 6 bases left in between. The germline V gene has CDR1 KGHDR and CDR2 SFDVKD. The CDR3 bases are TGTGCCACCAGTGATGTTGGGACTGAAGCTTTCTTT. Protein: CATSDVGTEAFF.